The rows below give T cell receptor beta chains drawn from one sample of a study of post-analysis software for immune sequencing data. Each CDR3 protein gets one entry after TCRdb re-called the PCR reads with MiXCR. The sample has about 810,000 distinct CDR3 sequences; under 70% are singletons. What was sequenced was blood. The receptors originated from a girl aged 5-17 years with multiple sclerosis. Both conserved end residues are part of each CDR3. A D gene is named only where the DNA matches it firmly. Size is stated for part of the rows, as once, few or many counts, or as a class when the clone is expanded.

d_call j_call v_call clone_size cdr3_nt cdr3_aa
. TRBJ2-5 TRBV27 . TGTGCCAGCGGGATCCAAGAGACCCAGTACTTC CASGIQETQYF
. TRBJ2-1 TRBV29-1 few TGCAGCGTTGTAGAGCTGAGGAATGAGCAGTTCTTC CSVVELRNEQFF
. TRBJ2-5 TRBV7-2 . TGTGCCAGCAGCTTGGATGCTCACACAGGGAGAGAGACCCAGTACTTC CASSLDAHTGRETQYF
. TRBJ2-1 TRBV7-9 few TGTGCCAGCAGCTCTAGGGTAGGGTACAATGAGCAGTTCTTC CASSSRVGYNEQFF
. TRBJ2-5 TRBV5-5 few TGTGCCAGCAGCGGCTGGGGGGCCCAAGAGACCCAGTACTTC CASSGWGAQETQYF
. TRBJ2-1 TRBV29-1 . TGCAGCGGGGGGGGCAGGGCGAATGAGCAGTTCTTC CSGGGRANEQFF
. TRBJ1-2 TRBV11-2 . TGTGCCAGCAGCCGTTTACAGGACCCTAACTATGGCTACACCTTC CASSRLQDPNYGYTF
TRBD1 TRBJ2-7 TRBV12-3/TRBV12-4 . TGTGCCAGCAGTTACCCAAGGACAGGGAGCTACGAGCAGTACTTC CASSYPRTGSYEQYF
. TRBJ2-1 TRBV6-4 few TGTGCCAGCAGCCGGGACGGAAACAATGAGCAGTTCTTC CASSRDGNNEQFF
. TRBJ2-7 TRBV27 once TGTGCCAGCAGTCCCGGGGGTCGGGTTAGCGAGCAGTACTTC CASSPGGRVSEQYF
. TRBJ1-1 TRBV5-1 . TGCGCCAGCAGCTTGGGAGCGGGCCTGGAAGCTTTCTTT CASSLGAGLEAFF
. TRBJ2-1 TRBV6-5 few TGTGCCAGCAGTTACAGGGGGACTCCCCGTGATGAGCAGTTCTTC CASSYRGTPRDEQFF
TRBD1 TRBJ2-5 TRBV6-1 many TGTGCCAGCAGTGAAGCGCAAGGGGGCCTAGAGACCCAGTACTTC CASSEAQGGLETQYF
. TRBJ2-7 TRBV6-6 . TGTGCCAGCACATCTCGTGGGGCAGATAGTACCTACGAGCAGTACTTC CASTSRGADSTYEQYF
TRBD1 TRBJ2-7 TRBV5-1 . TGCGCCAGCAGCTTGGGGGGGACAGGGGATCACGAGCAGTACTTC CASSLGGTGDHEQYF
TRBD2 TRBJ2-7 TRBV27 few TGTGCCAGCAGTTCCCCCGGGACTAGCCAATACGAGCAGTACTTC CASSSPGTSQYEQYF
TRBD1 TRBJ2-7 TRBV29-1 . TGCAGCGTTGGACCACAGGGGTACGAGCAGTACTTC CSVGPQGYEQYF
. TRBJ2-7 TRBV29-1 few TGCAGCGTTGAACTGTCAAGCTCCTACGAGCAGTACTTC CSVELSSSYEQYF
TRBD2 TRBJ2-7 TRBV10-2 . TGCGCCAGCAGTGATAGGGAAGGGGAAAGAAGTCTAGCGGTCTACGAGCAGTACTTC CASSDREGERSLAVYEQYF
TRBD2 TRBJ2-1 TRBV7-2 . TGTGCCAGCAGCTTAAGGGGTACCTTAGCGGGGGGGCCCGGGAATGAGCAGTTCTTC CASSLRGTLAGGPGNEQFF
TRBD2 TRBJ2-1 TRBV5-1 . TGCGCCAGCAGCTTGGCCCAACTAGAGCGGGAGATCGGTGAGCAGTTCTTC CASSLAQLEREIGEQFF
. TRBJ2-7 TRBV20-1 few TGCAGTGCCCCCGGACTTGCCTCCGAGCAGTACTTC CSAPGLASEQYF
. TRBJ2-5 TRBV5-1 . TGCGCCAGCCGGCCGGGGGAGTTGGTAGAGACCCAGTACTTC CASRPGELVETQYF
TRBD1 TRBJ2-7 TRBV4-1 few TGCGCCAGCAAGGGACAGGAGGTGTCCTACGAGCAGTACTTC CASKGQEVSYEQYF
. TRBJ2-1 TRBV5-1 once TGCGCCAGCGAGGGCTGGATCGGGCCCTACAATGAGCAGTTCTTC CASEGWIGPYNEQFF
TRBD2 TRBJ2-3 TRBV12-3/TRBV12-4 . TGTGCCAGCAGATCCCGGAGGGGAGCGGGGGGGACTTCTAGCACAGATACGCAGTATTTT CASRSRRGAGGTSSTDTQYF
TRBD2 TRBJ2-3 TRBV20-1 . TGCAGTGCTACTAGCGGGGATAGCACAGATACGCAGTATTTT CSATSGDSTDTQYF
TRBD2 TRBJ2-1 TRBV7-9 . TGTGCCAGCAGCTTAAGGCTAGCGGCCTTTGAGCAGTTCTTC CASSLRLAAFEQFF
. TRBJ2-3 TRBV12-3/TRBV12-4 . TGTGCCAGCAGCCCTTATGGGACGACTAGCACAGATACGCAGTATTTT CASSPYGTTSTDTQYF
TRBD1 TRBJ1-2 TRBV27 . TGTGCCAGCAGTTCATGGGGGACAGGGGGCGTCTATGGCTACACCTTC CASSSWGTGGVYGYTF
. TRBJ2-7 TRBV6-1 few TGTGCCAGCAGTGACCGGCGGGGGCGCACCTACGAGCAGTACTTC CASSDRRGRTYEQYF
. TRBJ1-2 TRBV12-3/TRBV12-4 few TGTGCCAGCAGTTTACGGGGACGGATTGGCTACACCTTC CASSLRGRIGYTF
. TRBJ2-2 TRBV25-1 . TGTGCCAGCAGTGAACCTAATACCCCTGGCGGGGAGCTGTTTTTT CASSEPNTPGGELFF
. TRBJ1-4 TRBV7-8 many TGTGCCAGCAGGCCTCGGGGGGCAACTAATGAAAAACTGTTTTTT CASRPRGATNEKLFF
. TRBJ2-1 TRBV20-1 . TGCAGTGCCCCAGACTCTTACCATGAGCAGTTCTTC CSAPDSYHEQFF
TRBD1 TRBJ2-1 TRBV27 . TGTGCCAGCCTCCCGGGACAGGGGACCTACAATGAGCAGTTCTTC CASLPGQGTYNEQFF
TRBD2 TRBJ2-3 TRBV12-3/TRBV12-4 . TGTGCCAGCAGGCCTTCCGGGACTAGCGGGAGAGATACGCAGTATTTT CASRPSGTSGRDTQYF
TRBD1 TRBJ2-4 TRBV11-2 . TGTGCCAGCAGCGCTAACGGACAGGGAAAATATGTTCAGTACTTC CASSANGQGKYVQYF
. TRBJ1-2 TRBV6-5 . TGTGCCAGCAAGGAGGACCTAAGGGGAGGCTACACCTTC CASKEDLRGGYTF
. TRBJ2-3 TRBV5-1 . TGCGCCAGCAGCTTGGCAGCTCTCACAGATACGCAGTATTTT CASSLAALTDTQYF
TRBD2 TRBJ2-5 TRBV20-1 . TGCAGTGCTAGACTAGCGGGGGGAATTCAAGAGACCCAGTACTTC CSARLAGGIQETQYF
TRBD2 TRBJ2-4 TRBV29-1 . TGCAGCGTGCCGGGGGGATCCAAAAACATTCAGTACTTC CSVPGGSKNIQYF
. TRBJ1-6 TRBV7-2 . TGTGCCAGCAGCTTCCCCGGCGGTTCACCCCTCCACTTT CASSFPGGSPLHF
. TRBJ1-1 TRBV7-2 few TGTGCCAGCAGCTTAGACGGAGTGAACACTGAAGCTTTCTTT CASSLDGVNTEAFF
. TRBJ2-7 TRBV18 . TGTGCCAGCGGACCCCCGGGTGCATACGAGCAGTACTTC CASGPPGAYEQYF